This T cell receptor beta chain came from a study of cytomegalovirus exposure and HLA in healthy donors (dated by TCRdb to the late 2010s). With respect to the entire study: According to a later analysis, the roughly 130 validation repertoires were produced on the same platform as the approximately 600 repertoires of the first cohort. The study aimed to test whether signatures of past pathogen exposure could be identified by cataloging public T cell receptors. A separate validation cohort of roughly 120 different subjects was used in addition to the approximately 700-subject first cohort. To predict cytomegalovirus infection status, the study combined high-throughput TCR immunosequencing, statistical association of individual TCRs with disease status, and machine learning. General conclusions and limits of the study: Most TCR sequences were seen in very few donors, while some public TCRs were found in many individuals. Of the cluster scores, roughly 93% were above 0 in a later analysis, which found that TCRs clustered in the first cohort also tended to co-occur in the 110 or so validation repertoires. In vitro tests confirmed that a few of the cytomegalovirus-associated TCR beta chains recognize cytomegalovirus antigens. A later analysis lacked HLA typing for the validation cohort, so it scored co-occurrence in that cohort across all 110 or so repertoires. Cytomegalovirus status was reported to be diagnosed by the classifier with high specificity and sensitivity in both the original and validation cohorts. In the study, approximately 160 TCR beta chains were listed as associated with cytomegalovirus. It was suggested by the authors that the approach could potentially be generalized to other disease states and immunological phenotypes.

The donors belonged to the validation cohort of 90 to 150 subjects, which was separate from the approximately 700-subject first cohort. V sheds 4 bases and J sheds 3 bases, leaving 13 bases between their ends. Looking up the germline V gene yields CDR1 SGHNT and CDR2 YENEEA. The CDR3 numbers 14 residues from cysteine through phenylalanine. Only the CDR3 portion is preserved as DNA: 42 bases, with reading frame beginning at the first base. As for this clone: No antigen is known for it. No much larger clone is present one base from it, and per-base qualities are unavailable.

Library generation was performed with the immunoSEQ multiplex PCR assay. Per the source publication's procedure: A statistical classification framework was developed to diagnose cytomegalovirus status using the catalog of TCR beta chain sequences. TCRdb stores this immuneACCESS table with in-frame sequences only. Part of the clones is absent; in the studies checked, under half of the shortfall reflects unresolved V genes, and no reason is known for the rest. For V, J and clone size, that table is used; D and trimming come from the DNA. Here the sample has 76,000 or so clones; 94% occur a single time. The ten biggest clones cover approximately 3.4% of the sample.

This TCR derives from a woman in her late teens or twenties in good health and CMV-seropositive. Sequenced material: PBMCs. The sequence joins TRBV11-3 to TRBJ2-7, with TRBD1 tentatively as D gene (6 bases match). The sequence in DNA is TGTGCCAGCAGCTCAGGACAGTCTGTCTACGAGCAGTACTTC. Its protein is CASSSGQSVYEQYF.